The present T cell receptor beta chain was sequenced within a study of Graves' ophthalmopathy and Graves' hyperthyroidism. The study's findings and limits: The majority of expanded thyroid clonotypes above 0.001 frequency also occurred in blood.

Germline-derived CDR1 and CDR2 are SGHTA and FQGNSA. Trimming took 4 bases from V and 5 from J, leaving 12 bases between them. The CDR3 is made up of 14 amino acids. In its sample, this clonotype was seen many times. Its specificity is not known. RNA transcripts yielded amplified TCR beta CDR3 regions. A first-round RT-PCR used HTBI primers, followed by a second-round multiplex PCR. TCRdb reprocessed the multiplex PCR reads with MiXCR, giving one entry per CDR3 protein. The table lists about 500,000 distinct CDR3 sequences, approximately 14% of them singletons, with about 9.4% in the top ten. Ophthalmopathy cases showed moderate-to-severe activity, scoring CAS ≥3 and NOSPECS ≥4, with duration under 3 months. Certain patients were not enrolled. These were patients with other autoimmune diseases, uncontrolled infections, pregnancy or lactation.

The chain employs TRBV7-2 and TRBJ1-5; the D is unclear. The material sequenced was blood. This TCR was sampled from a woman in her thirties with Graves' ophthalmopathy. For the CDR3, the DNA is TGTGCCAGCAGCTCCCGTGTCAGCGATCAGCCCCAGCATTTT. Translated: CASSSRVSDQPQHF.